The source of this TCR beta chain is a study of blood T cells in healthy people across ages. The V gene lost 8 bases and the J gene lost 2 bases, with 18 bases spanning the gap. The length of the CDR3 is 14 residues. From germline, CDR1 is SQVTM and CDR2 ANQGSEA. The use of a sample-barcoded 5' primer and a J-beta primer mix characterized a second PCR of about 6 to 12 cycles. TCRdb re-derived calls from the 5' RACE reads in MiXCR, one entry per CDR3 protein. In the table there are about 1,800,000 distinct CDR3 sequences, roughly 28% of which are singletons. This clonotype was seen at least ten times. The chain joins TRBV29-1 to TRBJ1-2; the D gene is possibly TRBD1 (6 bases). The sample was blood. The sequence came from a woman aged 25 to 39 in good health. This CDR3 is CSILGGGQNYGYTF. As DNA, the CDR3 is TGCAGCATCTTGGGGGGCGGACAGAACTATGGCTACACCTTC.